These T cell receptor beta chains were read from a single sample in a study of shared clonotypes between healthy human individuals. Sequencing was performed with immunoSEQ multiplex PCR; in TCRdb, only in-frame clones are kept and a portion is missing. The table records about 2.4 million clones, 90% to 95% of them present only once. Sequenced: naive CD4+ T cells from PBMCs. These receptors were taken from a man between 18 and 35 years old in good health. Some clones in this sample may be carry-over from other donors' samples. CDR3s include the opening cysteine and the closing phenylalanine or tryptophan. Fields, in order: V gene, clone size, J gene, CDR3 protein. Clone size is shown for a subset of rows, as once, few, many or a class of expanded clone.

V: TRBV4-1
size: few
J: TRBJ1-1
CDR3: CASSLRREMGTEAFF

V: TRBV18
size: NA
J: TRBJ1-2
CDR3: CASSPQGANYGYTF

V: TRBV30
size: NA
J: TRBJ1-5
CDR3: CAWSVGSSNQPQHF

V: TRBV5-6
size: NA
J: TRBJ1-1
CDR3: CASSPPAQMRNTEAFF

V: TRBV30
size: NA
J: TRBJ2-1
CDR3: CAWSPFTYNEQFF

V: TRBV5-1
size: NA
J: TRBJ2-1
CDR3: CASSPGPSGSYNEQFF

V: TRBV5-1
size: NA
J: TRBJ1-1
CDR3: CASSFGQLNTEAFF

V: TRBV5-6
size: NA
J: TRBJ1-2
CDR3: CASTIGTAYGYTF

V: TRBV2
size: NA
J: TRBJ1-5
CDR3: CASRHRTGIDQPQHF

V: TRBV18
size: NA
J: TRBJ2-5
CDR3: CASSPRTGPETQYF

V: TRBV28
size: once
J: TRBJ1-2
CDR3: CASSRTAWSYTF

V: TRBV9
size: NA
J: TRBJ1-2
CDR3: CASSVGSLNYGYTF

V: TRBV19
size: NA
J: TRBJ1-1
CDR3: CASSQVTGGVAAEAFF

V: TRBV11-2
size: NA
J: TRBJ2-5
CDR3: CASSLVTQETQYF

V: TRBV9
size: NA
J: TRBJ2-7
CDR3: CASSVVSGYEQYF

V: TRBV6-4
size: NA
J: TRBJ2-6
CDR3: CASSDEGDGASGANVLTF

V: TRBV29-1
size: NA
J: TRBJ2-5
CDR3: CSVGKLADRRGETQYF

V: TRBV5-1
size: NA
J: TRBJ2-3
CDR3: CASSLLEGAGGLTDTQYF

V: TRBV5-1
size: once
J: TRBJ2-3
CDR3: CASSLAGEDTQYF

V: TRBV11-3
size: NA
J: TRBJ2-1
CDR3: CASSLTPGTSGQFF

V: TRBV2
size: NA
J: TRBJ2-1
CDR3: CASSEARGGDYNEQFF

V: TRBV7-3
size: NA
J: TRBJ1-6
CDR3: CASSDNNSPLHF

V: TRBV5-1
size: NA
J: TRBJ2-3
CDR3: CASSPRDKIGTQYF

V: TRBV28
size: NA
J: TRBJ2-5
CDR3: CASTLGRAQYF

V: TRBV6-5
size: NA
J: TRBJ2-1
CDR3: CASSTGGVGANEQFF

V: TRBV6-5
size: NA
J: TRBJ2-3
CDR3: CASSSAHVPDTQYF

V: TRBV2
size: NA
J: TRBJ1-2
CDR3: CASRENRAAVNPGYTF

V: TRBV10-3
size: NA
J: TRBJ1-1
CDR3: CAIRAVRNTEAFF

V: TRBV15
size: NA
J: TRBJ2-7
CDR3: CATSRMAAQFGFEQYF

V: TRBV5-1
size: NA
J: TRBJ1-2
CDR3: CASTLTNGLNGYTF

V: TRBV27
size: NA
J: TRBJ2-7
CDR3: CASGFFSRQVHEQYF

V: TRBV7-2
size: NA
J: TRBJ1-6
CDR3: CASSSGARGVNSPLHF

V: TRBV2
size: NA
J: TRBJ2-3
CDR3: CASSFTSFSDTQYF